Listed below are T cell receptor beta chains from one sample, sequenced in a study of T cell responses to AZD1222 COVID-19 vaccine. Profiling relied on immunoSEQ multiplex PCR, and the TCRdb table lists in-frame clones only, not all of them. The data show 150,000 to 180,000 clones, about 92% seen once. The sequences come from peripheral blood, collected on day 0 of AZD1222 vaccination. The receptor source for this set is an adult in good health. Both conserved end residues are part of each CDR3.

cdr3_aa	cdr3_length	j_call	v_call
CASSLVGGDLYEQYF	15	TRBJ2-7	TRBV5-5
CASHGTPHYGYTF	13	TRBJ1-2	TRBV2
CSAGFLETQYF	11	TRBJ2-5	TRBV20-1
CASAQISGNTIYF	13	TRBJ1-3	TRBV18
CASSLPGQGNTEAFF	15	TRBJ1-1	TRBV28
CASSDLGTGGYQETQYF	17	TRBJ2-5	TRBV2
CASSELPNTGELFF	14	TRBJ2-2	TRBV6-1
CASSQDSGGANNSPLHF	17	TRBJ1-6	TRBV4-3
CASSLSRGVEAFF	13	TRBJ1-1	TRBV12-3/TRBV12-4
CASSRGPGRAFF	12	TRBJ1-1	TRBV11-2
CASRPRPSRTDTQYF	15	TRBJ2-3	TRBV6-5
CASSLDRGDSPLHF	14	TRBJ1-6	TRBV5-4
CAWDGGGSPLHF	12	TRBJ1-6	TRBV30
CSASSPGSSRDTQYF	15	TRBJ2-3	TRBV20-1
CASSYSAGVYEQYF	14	TRBJ2-7	TRBV6-2/TRBV6-3
CSVEGRGRDYNSPLHF	16	TRBJ1-6	TRBV29-1
CASSPGRTGGAFNSPLHF	18	TRBJ1-6	TRBV5-1
CASSPPATPGEAFF	14	TRBJ1-1	TRBV18
CASSLSAQGGIYNEQFF	17	TRBJ2-1	TRBV27
CASSPPLRGGTEAFF	15	TRBJ1-1	TRBV7-6
CASSGRDRANEKLFF	15	TRBJ1-4	TRBV21-1
CASSLSSGGELFF	13	TRBJ2-2	TRBV11-3
CASSQQGNTEAFF	13	TRBJ1-1	TRBV6-5
CASSSVGSYNSPLHF	15	TRBJ1-6	TRBV6-2/TRBV6-3
CASSTGREAFTGELFF	16	TRBJ2-2	TRBV5-1
CSVGQGIQYF	10	TRBJ2-4	TRBV29-1
CASSSRGLGPDTQYF	15	TRBJ2-3	TRBV5-4
CASSRTFNQPQHF	13	TRBJ1-5	TRBV6-5
CASTAPRGGEQYF	13	TRBJ2-7	TRBV19
CASRERTGQNYNEQFF	16	TRBJ2-1	TRBV6-4
CASRRGPASYEQYF	14	TRBJ2-7	TRBV6-5
CASSFGGPYGYTF	13	TRBJ1-2	TRBV27
CASSPPQGIYGYTF	14	TRBJ1-2	TRBV3-1/TRBV3-2
CASSLAEGGTDTQYF	15	TRBJ2-3	TRBV7-7
CASSSRTGTTGNTIYF	16	TRBJ1-3	TRBV9
CASSSLSGKRVGAFF	15	TRBJ1-1	TRBV3-1/TRBV3-2
CASSLLTAYGYTF	13	TRBJ1-2	TRBV7-2
CASTRRGLAGVSGANVLTF	19	TRBJ2-6	TRBV19
CASRRNPYEQYF	12	TRBJ2-7	TRBV6-5
CATSRARGYGYTF	13	TRBJ1-2	TRBV15
CSVGAGGHNEQFF	13	TRBJ2-1	TRBV29-1
CASSTRSGMNTEAFF	15	TRBJ1-1	TRBV27
CASSSTGGYEQYF	13	TRBJ2-7	TRBV7-6
CASSLTGAQGNTIYF	15	TRBJ1-3	TRBV5-8
CASSELAGSYNEQFF	15	TRBJ2-1	TRBV6-1
CASSEGPGSGYEQYF	15	TRBJ2-7	TRBV2
CAWNRAAFLGNYGYTF	16	TRBJ1-2	TRBV30
CASSYSWGGGGELFF	15	TRBJ2-2	TRBV6-5
CATSAGRVRTGELFF	15	TRBJ2-2	TRBV24-1
CASSPGPSSGNTIYF	15	TRBJ1-3	TRBV11-1
CASRPGQAYGYTF	13	TRBJ1-2	TRBV19
CASSLTLTGLATSVREFF	18	TRBJ2-1	TRBV5-8
CASSPLGREEGYTF	14	TRBJ1-2	TRBV18
CASSVSGALGGYGYTF	16	TRBJ1-2	TRBV9
CASSSGLAGTDTQYF	15	TRBJ2-3	TRBV5-1
CASSQGDRGSYGYTF	15	TRBJ1-2	TRBV4-3
CASSLTQVANSPLHF	15	TRBJ1-6	TRBV5-1
CASSSGGSNQPQHF	14	TRBJ1-5	TRBV28